These T cell receptor beta chains were read from a single sample in a study of CD8 T cells in Susac syndrome. One entry per CDR3 protein, called by TCRdb with MiXCR from the immunoSEQ multiplex PCR reads. The data hold hundreds of thousands of distinct CDR3 sequences, with roughly 93% observed a single time. The specimen sequenced was CD4+ T cells from PBMCs. The receptors here all came from a human donor with multiple sclerosis. Both conserved end residues are part of each CDR3. The D gene is left open where the match is weak. A clone size is listed for some rows: how often the clone was seen (once, few, many), or a class if it is expanded.

TRBJ2-1	-	TRBD2	TRBV6-5	CASSLAGRTTNEQFF	TGTGCCAGCAGTTTAGCGGGACGTACCACAAATGAGCAGTTCTTC
TRBJ2-5	-	TRBD1	TRBV27	CASSATGVVETQYF	TGTGCCAGCAGCGCGACAGGGGTCGTCGAGACCCAGTACTTC
TRBJ2-3	-	-	TRBV12-3/TRBV12-4	CASRRLGTTDTQYF	TGTGCCAGCAGGAGATTGGGGACTACAGATACGCAGTATTTT
TRBJ2-3	-	-	TRBV4-1	CAGTYREGYDTQYF	TGCGCCGGCACTTATAGAGAGGGTTACGATACGCAGTATTTT
TRBJ2-6	-	-	TRBV19	CASTRGGSGANVLTF	TGTGCCAGTACCCGGGGCGGGTCTGGGGCCAACGTCCTGACTTTC
TRBJ2-1	-	TRBD2	TRBV3-1	CASSHGSGGNEQFF	TGTGCCAGCAGCCATGGTAGCGGGGGTAATGAGCAGTTCTTC
TRBJ2-2	-	-	TRBV7-9	CASSSHSGQNTGELFF	TGTGCCAGCAGCTCCCATTCCGGCCAGAACACCGGGGAGCTGTTTTTT
TRBJ1-6	-	-	TRBV15	CATSRVNSPLHF	TGTGCCACCAGCAGAGTGAATTCACCCCTCCACTTT
TRBJ2-1	-	TRBD2	TRBV11-1	CASTHSLGGLAGVEQFF	TGTGCCAGCACCCACTCCCTCGGGGGACTAGCGGGAGTTGAGCAGTTCTTC
TRBJ2-5	once	TRBD2	TRBV3-1	CASSRPSGGQETQYF	TGTGCCAGCAGCCGGCCTAGCGGGGGGCAAGAGACCCAGTACTTC
TRBJ1-5	-	-	TRBV5-8	CASSLVFGVDSNQPQHF	TGTGCCAGCAGCTTGGTCTTCGGCGTAGATAGCAATCAGCCCCAGCATTTT
TRBJ2-7	-	-	TRBV3-1	CASSPQGTYEQYF	TGTGCCAGCAGCCCACAGGGTACCTACGAGCAGTACTTC
TRBJ1-2	few	TRBD1	TRBV6-1	CASSRDRVGYTF	TGTGCCAGCAGCCGCGACAGGGTTGGCTACACCTTC
TRBJ2-2	-	-	TRBV27	CASSARQDANTGELFF	TGTGCCAGCAGTGCCCGACAGGACGCGAACACCGGGGAGCTGTTTTTT
TRBJ2-1	-	-	TRBV20-1	CSACDRSSYNEQFF	TGCAGTGCTTGTGACAGGAGCTCCTACAATGAGCAGTTCTTC
TRBJ2-5	-	-	TRBV7-9	CASSLGDPAETQYF	TGTGCCAGCAGCTTAGGGGACCCAGCGGAGACCCAGTACTTC
TRBJ2-5	-	-	TRBV6-8	CASRNLVPGGGETQYF	TGTGCCAGCCGGAATTTGGTGCCCGGGGGCGGAGAGACCCAGTACTTC
TRBJ1-1	-	-	TRBV5-1	CASSLDGEAFF	TGCGCCAGCAGCTTGGACGGTGAAGCTTTCTTT
TRBJ2-3	-	-	TRBV5-1	CASSLEVLGKTQYF	TGCGCCAGCAGCTTGGAGGTGTTGGGTAAGACGCAGTATTTT
TRBJ2-1	-	-	TRBV6-5	CASSFVGTPGEQFF	TGTGCCAGCAGTTTCGTGGGAACCCCCGGTGAGCAGTTCTTC
TRBJ1-5	-	TRBD1	TRBV5-6	CASSFGPGGDQPQHF	TGTGCCAGCAGCTTTGGCCCAGGGGGCGATCAGCCCCAGCATTTT
TRBJ2-7	-	-	TRBV27	CAIPGRSYEQYF	TGTGCCATACCTGGACGGTCCTACGAGCAGTACTTC
TRBJ2-1	-	-	TRBV5-6	CASSPFGGREQFF	TGTGCCAGCAGCCCTTTTGGTGGCCGTGAGCAGTTCTTC
TRBJ1-1	-	-	TRBV9	CASSVAGMNTEAFF	TGTGCCAGCAGCGTAGCGGGGATGAACACTGAAGCTTTCTTT
TRBJ1-2	-	-	TRBV5-8	CASSLGRTNYGYTF	TGTGCCAGCAGCTTAGGACGGACGAACTATGGCTACACCTTC
TRBJ2-5	-	-	TRBV5-1	CASSLLDWGETQYF	TGCGCCAGCAGCTTGTTAGACTGGGGAGAGACCCAGTACTTC
TRBJ1-6	-	-	TRBV9	CASSVVGVGSPLHF	TGTGCCAGCAGCGTAGTGGGTGTTGGATCACCCCTCCACTTT
TRBJ1-5	few	-	TRBV4-1	CASSQVEPQPQHF	TGCGCCAGCAGCCAAGTTGAGCCCCAGCCCCAGCATTTT
TRBJ1-2	-	-	TRBV5-1	CASSLGPKRGGYTF	TGCGCCAGCAGCTTGGGGCCTAAAAGGGGAGGCTACACCTTC
TRBJ2-1	-	-	TRBV20-1	CSARRRAGMGYNEQFF	TGCAGTGCTAGACGAAGGGCAGGGATGGGGTACAATGAGCAGTTCTTC
TRBJ1-1	-	-	TRBV7-9	CASSLVGGGTNTEAFF	TGTGCCAGCAGCTTAGTTGGCGGGGGGACGAACACTGAAGCTTTCTTT
TRBJ1-2	-	-	TRBV20-1	CSARRDPGVYGYTF	TGCAGTGCTAGAAGGGACCCCGGGGTCTATGGCTACACCTTC
TRBJ2-7	-	-	TRBV6-1	CASSQQGEQYF	TGTGCCAGCAGCCAACAGGGCGAGCAGTACTTC
TRBJ2-2	-	-	TRBV19	CASKAGPSNTGELFF	TGTGCCAGTAAGGCCGGGCCGTCAAACACCGGGGAGCTGTTTTTT
TRBJ1-4	few	TRBD1	TRBV5-1	CASSSRDREKLFF	TGCGCCAGCAGCTCTCGGGACAGGGAAAAACTGTTTTTT
TRBJ1-2	-	-	TRBV30	CAWRPPAGDGYTF	TGTGCCTGGAGGCCCCCGGCAGGGGATGGCTACACCTTC